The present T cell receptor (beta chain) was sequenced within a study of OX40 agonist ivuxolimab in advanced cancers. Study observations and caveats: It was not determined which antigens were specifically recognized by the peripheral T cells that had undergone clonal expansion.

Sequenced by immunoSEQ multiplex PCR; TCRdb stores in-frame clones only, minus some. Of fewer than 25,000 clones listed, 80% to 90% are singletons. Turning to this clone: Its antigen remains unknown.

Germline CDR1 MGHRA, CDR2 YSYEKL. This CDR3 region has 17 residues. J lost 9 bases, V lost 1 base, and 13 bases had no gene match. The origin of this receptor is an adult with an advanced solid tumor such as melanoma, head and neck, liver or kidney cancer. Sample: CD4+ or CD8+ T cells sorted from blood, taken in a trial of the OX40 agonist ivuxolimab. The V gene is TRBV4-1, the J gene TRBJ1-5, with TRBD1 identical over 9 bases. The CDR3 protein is CASSQVSTGTGNGPQHF. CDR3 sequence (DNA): TGCGCCAGCAGCCAAGTATCTACCGGGACAGGGAACGGGCCCCAGCATTTT.